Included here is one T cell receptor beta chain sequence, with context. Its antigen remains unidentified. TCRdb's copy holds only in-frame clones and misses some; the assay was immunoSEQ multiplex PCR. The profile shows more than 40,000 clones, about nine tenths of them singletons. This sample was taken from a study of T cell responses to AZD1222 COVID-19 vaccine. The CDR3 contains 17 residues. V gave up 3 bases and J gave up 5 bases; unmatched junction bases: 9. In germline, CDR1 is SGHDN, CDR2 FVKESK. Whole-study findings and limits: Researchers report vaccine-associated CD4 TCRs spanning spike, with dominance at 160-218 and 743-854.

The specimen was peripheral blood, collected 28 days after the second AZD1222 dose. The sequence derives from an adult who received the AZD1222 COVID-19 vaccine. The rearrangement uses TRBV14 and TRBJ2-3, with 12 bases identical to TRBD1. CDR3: CASSHLPGQGAGDTQYF. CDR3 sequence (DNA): TGTGCCAGCAGCCATCTCCCGGGACAGGGGGCGGGAGATACGCAGTATTTT.